What follows is one TCR beta chain and its context. The data are from a study of blood T cell repertoires in COVID-19. About the research overall: PBMCs, B-cell-depleted T cells, or T cells were the source of the cDNA or gDNA that made up the material.

Per the study methods: Reference gene primer amplification gave nucleated cell count estimates. The method was immunoSEQ multiplex PCR; TCRdb's version includes in-frame clones alone and lacks a portion of them. V, J and clone size were drawn from that table, and D and trimming were deduced from the DNA. The table lists about 61,000 clones, approximately 89% of them singletons. Trimming took 3 bases from V and 8 from J, leaving 11 bases between them. Germline lookup yields CDR1 SEHNR and CDR2 FQNEAQ (reference sequence). This CDR3 is built from 14 residues. Sequences were obtained from peripheral blood. The source of this sequence is a man aged 55-75 years with acute or convalescent COVID-19. V is TRBV7-9 and J is TRBJ1-6; D is ambiguous. The CDR3 DNA sequence: TGTGCCAGCAGCTTGGGCCAGAGGGATTCACCCCTCCACTTT. Encoded protein: CASSLGQRDSPLHF.